This is a list of T cell receptor beta chains from one sample in a study of CD8 T cells in ankylosing spondylitis. TCRdb passed the 5' RACE reads through MiXCR, listing each CDR3 protein once. The repertoire consists of over 400,000 distinct CDR3 sequences, with roughly a quarter occurring once and the leading ten covering about 1%. The specimen sequenced was blood, either unsorted or a sorted T cell fraction (not recorded which). These receptors were obtained from a male donor with ankylosing spondylitis. Both conserved end residues are part of each CDR3. D genes are given only for firm matches. A clone size is listed for some rows: how often the clone was seen (once, few, many), or a class if it is expanded.

cdr3_length | d_call | j_call | clone_size | v_call | cdr3_aa | cdr3_nt
15 | TRBD2 | TRBJ2-5 | NA | TRBV20-1 | CSASGTSGNQETQYF | TGCAGTGCTAGCGGGACTAGCGGAAACCAAGAGACCCAGTACTTC
14 | TRBD1 | TRBJ1-5 | few | TRBV24-1 | CATSGTGGGQPQHF | TGTGCCACCAGTGGGACAGGGGGCGGACAGCCCCAGCATTTT
14 | NA | TRBJ2-1 | few | TRBV10-2 | CAAGVQGVYNEQFF | TGCGCCGCGGGGGTACAGGGGGTCTACAATGAGCAGTTCTTC
16 | TRBD2 | TRBJ2-7 | NA | TRBV11-2 | CASSTGLGGSIYEQYF | TGTGCCAGCAGCACTGGTCTGGGCGGGAGTATTTACGAGCAGTACTTC
15 | TRBD2 | TRBJ2-7 | once | TRBV7-2 | CASSPPAGVPYEQYF | TGTGCCAGCAGCCCCCCAGCGGGAGTCCCCTACGAGCAGTACTTC
13 | NA | TRBJ2-5 | NA | TRBV12-3/TRBV12-4 | CASSLVQGETQYF | TGTGCCAGCAGTTTAGTCCAGGGAGAGACCCAGTACTTC
16 | TRBD2 | TRBJ2-3 | NA | TRBV20-1 | CSAAYRLAGSTDTQYF | TGCAGTGCTGCCTACCGACTAGCGGGGAGCACAGATACGCAGTATTTT
13 | NA | TRBJ1-2 | NA | TRBV2 | CASSEAGPQGYTF | TGTGCCAGCAGTGAAGCAGGGCCCCAGGGCTACACCTTC
14 | NA | TRBJ2-3 | NA | TRBV4-1 | CASSPDPSTDTQYF | TGCGCCAGCAGCCCCGATCCTAGCACAGATACGCAGTATTTT
13 | NA | TRBJ2-1 | NA | TRBV29-1 | CSVDGGLDNEQFF | TGCAGCGTTGATGGGGGGCTGGACAATGAGCAGTTCTTC
15 | NA | TRBJ1-2 | many | TRBV4-2 | CASSQGGDSNYGYTF | TGTGCCAGCAGCCAAGGGGGCGACAGCAACTATGGCTACACCTTC
12 | TRBD1 | TRBJ2-1 | few | TRBV29-1 | CSGGQGDHEQFF | TGCAGCGGGGGACAGGGGGACCATGAGCAGTTCTTC
16 | NA | TRBJ1-1 | few | TRBV7-2 | CASSLMGGQSNTEAFF | TGTGCCAGCAGCTTAATGGGTGGACAGTCTAACACTGAAGCTTTCTTT
13 | NA | TRBJ1-5 | few | TRBV29-1 | CSICGGADQPQHF | TGCAGCATCTGCGGGGGGGCGGATCAGCCCCAGCATTTT
17 | TRBD2 | TRBJ2-1 | NA | TRBV3-1 | CASSQERLAGLGNEQFF | TGTGCCAGCAGCCAAGAACGACTAGCGGGATTGGGCAATGAGCAGTTCTTC
14 | NA | TRBJ2-7 | NA | TRBV5-1 | CASSSGVGRNEQYF | TGCGCCAGCAGCTCGGGGGTCGGTAGGAACGAGCAGTACTTC
13 | NA | TRBJ2-3 | NA | TRBV6-5 | CASSSRPTGAQYF | TGTGCCAGCAGTTCCCGACCCACCGGGGCGCAGTATTTT
12 | NA | TRBJ2-1 | few | TRBV20-1 | CSASGVYNEQFF | TGCAGTGCTAGCGGGGTTTACAATGAGCAGTTCTTC
13 | TRBD1 | TRBJ2-3 | NA | TRBV18 | CASSPRAGQGQYF | TGTGCCAGCTCACCACGGGCGGGACAGGGACAGTATTTT
14 | NA | TRBJ1-5 | many | TRBV12-3/TRBV12-4 | CASSFGDSNQPQHF | TGTGCCAGCAGTTTTGGGGATAGCAATCAGCCCCAGCATTTT
14 | NA | TRBJ1-3 | NA | TRBV6-1 | CASSDSRSGNTIYF | TGTGCCAGCAGTGATAGTCGGTCTGGAAACACCATATATTTT
14 | NA | TRBJ2-5 | NA | TRBV5-1 | CASSLSSTQETQYF | TGCGCCAGCAGCTTGTCCTCCACCCAAGAGACCCAGTACTTC
15 | TRBD2 | TRBJ2-1 | NA | TRBV5-1 | CASSSTSGPQGEQFF | TGCGCCAGCAGCTCGACTAGCGGGCCCCAAGGTGAGCAGTTCTTC
12 | TRBD1 | TRBJ1-2 | many | TRBV12-3/TRBV12-4 | CARGQGAPGYTF | TGTGCTAGAGGACAGGGGGCGCCTGGCTACACCTTC
15 | NA | TRBJ1-4 | few | TRBV3-1 | CASSRNPGLNEKLFF | TGTGCCAGCAGCCGCAATCCGGGACTCAACGAAAAACTGTTTTTT
16 | TRBD1 | TRBJ2-1 | few | TRBV24-1 | CATSDSLGQWSNEQFF | TGTGCCACCAGTGATTCCCTGGGACAGTGGAGCAATGAGCAGTTCTTC
11 | NA | TRBJ2-3 | many | TRBV12-3/TRBV12-4 | CASSLGDTQYF | TGTGCCAGCAGTTTAGGGGATACGCAGTATTTT
15 | NA | TRBJ1-2 | NA | TRBV18 | CASSPPSGRHYGYTF | TGTGCCAGCTCACCACCGTCAGGAAGACACTATGGCTACACCTTC
12 | NA | TRBJ2-7 | NA | TRBV20-1 | CSARPSTYEQYF | TGCAGTGCTAGGCCCAGTACCTACGAGCAGTACTTC
16 | NA | TRBJ2-5 | NA | TRBV14 | CASSQGNSRGIETQYF | TGTGCCAGCAGCCAAGGAAACTCGCGGGGAATAGAGACCCAGTACTTC
15 | NA | TRBJ2-5 | NA | TRBV11-1 | CASSLMAGPQETQYF | TGTGCCAGCAGCTTAATGGCAGGGCCTCAAGAGACCCAGTACTTC
13 | NA | TRBJ1-5 | few | TRBV29-1 | CSVEQGSNQPQHF | TGCAGCGTTGAACAGGGTAGCAATCAGCCCCAGCATTTT
15 | TRBD1 | TRBJ2-5 | NA | TRBV7-8 | CASSPRGQVQETQYF | TGTGCCAGCAGCCCAAGGGGACAGGTCCAAGAGACCCAGTACTTC
14 | NA | TRBJ2-5 | few | TRBV18 | CASSRPASQETQYF | TGTGCCAGCTCTCGACCGGCAAGTCAAGAGACCCAGTACTTC
13 | NA | TRBJ2-5 | many | TRBV29-1 | CSVEKQGRETQYF | TGCAGCGTTGAAAAACAGGGACGGGAGACCCAGTACTTC
14 | TRBD1 | TRBJ1-5 | NA | TRBV3-1 | CASSPGTADQPQHF | TGTGCCAGCAGCCCTGGGACAGCGGATCAGCCCCAGCATTTT
15 | NA | TRBJ2-5 | NA | TRBV12-3/TRBV12-4 | CASMPPGGDQETQYF | TGTGCCAGCATGCCTCCCGGCGGGGACCAAGAGACCCAGTACTTC
18 | TRBD2 | TRBJ2-1 | few | TRBV12-3/TRBV12-4 | CASSSGLAGVSAYNEQFF | TGTGCCAGCAGCTCCGGACTAGCGGGAGTTTCAGCCTACAATGAGCAGTTCTTC
18 | TRBD1 | TRBJ1-6 | NA | TRBV13 | CASSLTAGQGAYNSPLHF | TGTGCCAGCAGCTTAACGGCGGGACAGGGGGCCTATAATTCACCCCTCCACTTT
13 | NA | TRBJ1-5 | few | TRBV7-9 | CASSPPLAGPQHF | TGTGCCAGCAGCCCACCGCTCGCGGGGCCCCAGCATTTT
11 | NA | TRBJ2-3 | few | TRBV20-1 | CSVQEVDTQYF | TGCAGTGTTCAGGAAGTGGATACGCAGTATTTT